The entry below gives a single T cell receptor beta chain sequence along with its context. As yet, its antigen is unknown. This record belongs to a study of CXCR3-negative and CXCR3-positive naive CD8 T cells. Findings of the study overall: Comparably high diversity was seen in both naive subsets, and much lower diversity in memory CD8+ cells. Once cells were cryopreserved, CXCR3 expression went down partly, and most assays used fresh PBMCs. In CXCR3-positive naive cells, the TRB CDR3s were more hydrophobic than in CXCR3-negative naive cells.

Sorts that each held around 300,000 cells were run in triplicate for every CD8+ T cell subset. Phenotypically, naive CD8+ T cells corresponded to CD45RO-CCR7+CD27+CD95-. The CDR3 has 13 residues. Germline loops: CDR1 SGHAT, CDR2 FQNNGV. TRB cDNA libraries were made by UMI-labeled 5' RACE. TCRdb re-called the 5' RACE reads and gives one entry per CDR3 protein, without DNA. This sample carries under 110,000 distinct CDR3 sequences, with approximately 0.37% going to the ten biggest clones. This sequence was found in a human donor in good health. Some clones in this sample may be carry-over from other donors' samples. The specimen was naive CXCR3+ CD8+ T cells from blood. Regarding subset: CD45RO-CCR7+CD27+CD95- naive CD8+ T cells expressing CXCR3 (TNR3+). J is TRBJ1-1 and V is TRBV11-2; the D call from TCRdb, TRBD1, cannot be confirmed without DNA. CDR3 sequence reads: CASSLPRTLEAFF.